What follows is one T cell receptor (beta chain) and its context. What it recognizes is unknown. This entry is derived from a study of T cells after yellow fever vaccination. Study-wide background: Low-cell-number fractions underwent preparation using SMART-Seq v4 Ultra Low Input. Study-wide findings and caveats: Although most clonotypes did not, a small share appeared in both CD4 and CD8 compartments. After the booster, 96% of CD4 and about nine tenths of CD8 primary-response clones were re-detected.

The CDR3 has 14 residues. Germline V gene sequence: CDR1 SGHRS, CDR2 YFSETQ. V lost 0 bases and J 0 bases, leaving 6 bases between the germline ends. Production of TCR cDNA was by 5'RACE template switching, which also added a universal primer site and UMIs. TCRdb re-called the 5' RACE reads with MiXCR, one entry per CDR3 protein. The profile shows hundreds of thousands of distinct CDR3 sequences, about 12% of them singletons. The input for sequencing was PBMCs, taken on the day of the yellow fever booster vaccination. V usage is TRBV5-1 and J usage is TRBJ1-2; D is unclear. This TCR was sampled from a young man who received the YFV17D yellow fever vaccine. The CDR3 nucleotides are TGCGCCAGCAGCTTGGTATCGTCTAACTATGGCTACACCTTC. Amino acid sequence: CASSLVSSNYGYTF.